Presented here are 29 T cell receptor beta chains from one specimen sequenced in a study of T cell responses to AZD1222 COVID-19 vaccine. Method: immunoSEQ multiplex PCR; TCRdb's copy keeps in-frame clones and lacks some. The repertoire holds some 150,000 clones, around nine tenths seen once, with 18% in the top ten. This material consisted of peripheral blood, taken on day 0 of AZD1222 vaccination. These receptor sequences come from an adult in good health.

The chain combines TRBV2 with TRBJ2-7; D ambiguous. The CDR3 spans 16 residues. Germline loops: CDR1 SNHLY, CDR2 FYNNEI. Trimming took 3 bases from V and 0 from J, leaving 15 bases between them. The CDR3 sequence is CASSEGPSSSSYEQYF. The CDR3 DNA reads TGTGCCAGCAGTGAGGGCCCCAGCTCCAGCTCCTACGAGCAGTACTTC. The whole variable domain, filled in from reference TRBV2 and TRBJ2-7, reads EPEVTQTPSHQVTQMGQEVILRCVPISNHLYFYWYRQILGQKVEFLVSFYNNEISEKSEIFDDQFSVERPDGSNFTLKIRSTKLEDSAMYFCASSEGPSSSSYEQYFGPGTRLTVT.

The chain joins TRBV7-6 to TRBJ2-2; the match to TRBD2 covers 9 bases. The CDR3 totals 18 residues. Germline assignment: CDR1 SGHVS and CDR2 FNYEAQ. V gave up 5 bases and J gave up 3 bases; unmatched junction bases: 13. This chain's CDR3 is CASSLQLAGASDTGELFF. In nucleotides, the CDR3 is TGTGCCAGCAGCCTGCAATTAGCGGGAGCGTCGGACACCGGGGAGCTGTTTTTT.

The genes are TRBV2 and TRBJ1-4; D not resolved. CDR3 length: 12 residues. The V end lost 0 bases, the J end lost 8 bases, and 4 bases lay between the germline ends. Germline V lookup: CDR1 SNHLY, CDR2 FYNNEI. DNA of the CDR3: TGTGCCAGCAGTGAAGCGCTGGAAAAACTGTTTTTT. The encoded protein is CASSEALEKLFF.

This clone was counted between two and nine times. The rearrangement links TRBV5-5 to TRBJ1-5; D gene uncertain. Trimming stripped 4 bases from V and 6 bases from J, with 14 bases between. The CDR3 totals 14 residues. In germline, CDR1 is SGHKS, CDR2 YYEKEE (reference sequence). The CDR3 spells CASSPSAWTQPQHF. As DNA, the CDR3 is TGTGCCAGCAGCCCCAGTGCATGGACTCAGCCCCAGCATTTT. Full variable domain (remainder filled in from reference TRBV5-5 and TRBJ1-5): DAGVTQSPTHLIKTRGQQVTLRCSPISGHKSVSWYQQVLGQGPQFIFQYYEKEERGRGNFPDRFSARQFPNYSSELNVNALLLGDSALYLCASSPSAWTQPQHFGDGTRLSIL.

The rearrangement uses TRBV7-2 and TRBJ2-3, with 8 bases aligning to TRBD2. Per germline, CDR1 SGHTA and CDR2 FQGNSA. V was clipped by 5 bases and J by 5 bases; unmatched bases: 6. The CDR3 length is 14 residues. The CDR3 nucleotides are TGTGCCAGCAGCGCCCTCGGGGGGGGAGATACGCAGTATTTT. It encodes CASSALGGGDTQYF. Based on the CDR3 plus reference TRBV7-2 and TRBJ2-3, the full variable domain is GAGVSQSPSNKVTEKGKDVELRCDPISGHTALYWYRQSLGQGLEFLIYFQGNSAPDKSGLPSDRFSAERTGGSVSTLTIQRTQQEDSAVYLCASSALGGGDTQYFGPGTRLTVL.

This sequence joins TRBV20-1 and TRBJ2-7; 7 bases fit TRBD2. Per the germline V gene, CDR1 is DFQATT and CDR2 is SNEGSKA (reference sequence). The CDR3 contains 15 residues. V lost 3 bases, J lost 0 bases, and 8 bases stayed unmatched. This CDR3 is CSASEGGGSSYEQYF. CDR3 nucleotides: TGCAGTGCTAGTGAGGGCGGGGGTAGCTCCTACGAGCAGTACTTC.

The chain carries TRBV7-6 and TRBJ2-7; D call uncertain. The CDR3 length is 12 residues. CDR1 is SGHVS, CDR2 FNYEAQ, per germline. V lost 3 bases and J 0 bases, leaving 3 bases between the germline ends. CDR3 nucleotides: TGTGCCAGCAGCTTTCCCTCCTACGAGCAGTACTTC. This codes for CASSFPSYEQYF.

The rearrangement links TRBV6-5 to TRBJ2-5; TRBD1 agrees at 7 bases. This CDR3 region has 14 residues. Trimming cost V 2 bases and J 2 bases; bases outside gene matches: 2. CDR1 MNHEY and CDR2 SVGAGI come from the germline V gene. CDR3 protein: CASSYNRGQETQYF. CDR3 nucleotides: TGTGCCAGCAGTTACAACAGGGGACAAGAGACCCAGTACTTC.

This chain connects TRBV9 to TRBJ2-7; 7 nucleotides line up with TRBD1. This CDR3 is 17 amino acids long. The germline V gene has CDR1 SGDLS and CDR2 YYNGEE. Trimming at V came to 0 bases and at J to 3 bases, leaving 12 bases not matched to a gene. The CDR3 here is CASSVGMNRGGGYEQYF. For the CDR3, the DNA is TGTGCCAGCAGCGTAGGAATGAACAGGGGTGGAGGCTACGAGCAGTACTTC.

V and J are TRBV4-3 and TRBJ1-4; D ambiguous. Germline V gene data show CDR1 as LGHNA and CDR2 as YSLEER. Trimming removed 4 bases from V and 7 bases from J, with 10 bases in between. The CDR3 contains 13 residues. As DNA, the CDR3 is TGCGCCAGCAGCCGAGACCCGAGTGAAAAACTGTTTTTT. Translation: CASSRDPSEKLFF.

This chain joins TRBV5-6 and TRBJ1-2; unclear D gene. Germline CDR1 reads SGHDT; CDR2 reads YYEEEE. The CDR3 spans 13 residues. Trimming removed 1 base from V and 7 bases from J, with 11 bases in between. CDR3 loop: CASSLYGIGGYTF. CDR3 coding DNA: TGTGCCAGCAGCTTGTATGGGATCGGTGGCTACACCTTC.

V and J are TRBV28 and TRBJ1-2; tentatively, D is TRBD1 (5 bases). V lost 1 base and J lost 4, with 16 bases in between. The CDR3 runs 16 residues. Germline loops: CDR1 MDHEN, CDR2 SYDVKM. As DNA, the CDR3 is TGTGCCAGCAGTTTATTAGGGGCGCAGGCGGGCTATGGCTACACCTTC. Encoded protein: CASSLLGAQAGYGYTF.

The chain has TRBV5-6 and TRBJ1-4; the D is unclear. V was trimmed by 4 bases and J by 8 bases, leaving 15 bases between them. CDR1 and CDR2 (germline): SGHDT, YYEEEE. The CDR3 length is 14 residues. CDR3 sequence: CASSIQPEGEKLFF. Written as DNA, the CDR3 is TGTGCCAGCAGCATCCAGCCGGAGGGCGAAAAACTGTTTTTT.

The J gene is TRBJ1-2, the V gene TRBV5-1; 8 nucleotides agree with TRBD1. With V trimmed by 4 bases and J by 3 bases, 2 bases remained unmatched. CDR1 and CDR2 from the germline V gene are SGHRS and YFSETQ. The CDR3 loop spans 13 amino acids. The CDR3, as DNA: TGCGCCAGCAGCGAGGACAGGGACTATGGCTACACCTTC. Protein: CASSEDRDYGYTF.

The V call is TRBV4-3, the J call TRBJ2-2; the match to TRBD1 covers 11 bases. The trim removed 5 bases at V and 5 bases at J, leaving 13 bases unmatched. Germline V gene data show CDR1 as LGHNA and CDR2 as YSLEER. This CDR3 is built from 18 residues. This chain's CDR3 is CASSARGDRGARTGELFF. The CDR3 nucleotides read TGCGCCAGCAGCGCAAGAGGGGACAGGGGGGCGAGGACCGGGGAGCTGTTTTTT.

CDR3 DNA sequence: TGTGCCAGCAGCCAAGTCCCACAGGGGGAGAACACCGGGGAGCTGTTTTTT. As protein: CASSQVPQGENTGELFF. The chain couples TRBV4-2 to TRBJ2-2, with 8 bases identical to TRBD1. The CDR3 consists of 17 residues. CDR1 LGHNA and CDR2 YNFKEQ come from the germline V gene. Trimming removed 1 base from V and 1 base from J; junction bases left unmatched: 5.

V is TRBV5-4 and J is TRBJ1-6, with 7 bases lining up with TRBD1. This CDR3 is 14 amino acids long. Germline loops: CDR1 SGHNT, CDR2 YYREEE (reference sequence). Trimming removed 4 bases from V and 8 bases from J; junction bases left unmatched: 6. CDR3 DNA: TGTGCCAGCAGCACCGACAGGGCGGATTCACCCCTCCACTTT. It is translated as CASSTDRADSPLHF.

This clone was detected only a few times. The genes are TRBV6-2 or TRBV6-3 and TRBJ2-3, with 8 nucleotides matching TRBD2. The V and J ends lost 0 bases and 1 base, in that order; junction bases with no gene match: 3. The CDR3 length is 16 residues. Germline V gene data show CDR1 as MNHEY and CDR2 as SVGEGT. CDR3 sequence (DNA): TGTGCCAGCAGTTACTCCCGAGCGGGGGGCACAGATACGCAGTATTTT. This gives the protein CASSYSRAGGTDTQYF.

The gene calls are TRBV28 and TRBJ2-7, with TRBD1 identical over 7 bases. The CDR3 is 16 residues long. V gave up 4 bases and J gave up 2 bases; unmatched junction bases: 11. Per the germline V gene, CDR1 is MDHEN and CDR2 is SYDVKM. DNA for the CDR3: TGTGCCAGCAGTTCTCTCCGACAGGGTCGAGCCTACGAGCAGTACTTC. It encodes CASSSLRQGRAYEQYF.

V and J are TRBV4-3 and TRBJ1-1; D uncertain. Germline V gene sequence: CDR1 LGHNA, CDR2 YSLEER. The V and J ends lost 2 bases and 1 base respectively, with 11 bases between them. The CDR3 consists of 15 residues. For the CDR3, the DNA is TGCGCCAGCAGCCAACAACCAGCCGCGAACACTGAAGCTTTCTTT. Its translation: CASSQQPAANTEAFF.

The chain carries TRBV11-3 and TRBJ2-3; 10 bases fit TRBD2. Germline V gene lookup returns CDR1 SGHNT and CDR2 YENEEA. J lost 4 bases, V lost 2 bases, and 6 bases had no gene match. The CDR3 contains 16 residues. The CDR3 DNA follows: TGTGCCAGCAGCTTACTAGCGGGAGTGATGGCAGATACGCAGTATTTT. It specifies CASSLLAGVMADTQYF.

This sequence joins TRBV30 and TRBJ1-5; D is perhaps TRBD1 (5 bases). Trimming left V 0 bases short and J 6 bases short, with 12 bases between. Germline V gene sequence: CDR1 GTSNPN, CDR2 SVGIG (reference sequence). The CDR3 spans 14 residues. The CDR3 nucleotides read TGTGCCTGGAGTGTAAGGGGTCGGGGTCAGCCCCAGCATTTT. The encoded protein is CAWSVRGRGQPQHF. Looking up the rest from reference TRBV30 and TRBJ1-5 gives the full variable domain: SQTIHQWPATLVQPVGSPLSLECTVEGTSNPNLYWYRQAAGRGLQLLFYSVGIGQISSEVPQNLSASRPQDRQFILSSKKLLLSDSGFYLCAWSVRGRGQPQHFGDGTRLSIL.

This clone was seen only once. The CDR3 spells CASSFLPYEQYF. The CDR3 DNA sequence: TGTGCCAGCAGTTTCTTACCCTACGAGCAGTACTTC. The V and J genes are TRBV12-3 or TRBV12-4 and TRBJ2-7; no reliable D call. The CDR3 spans 12 residues. V was clipped by 3 bases and J by 2 bases, with 5 bases between them.

The chain links TRBV7-9 to TRBJ1-1, with 7 nucleotides matching TRBD1. The CDR3 extends over 17 amino acids. The trim removed 5 bases at V and 4 bases at J, leaving 16 bases unmatched. Germline V gives CDR1 SEHNR, CDR2 FQNEAQ (reference sequence). CDR3 sequence reads: CASSPGGGGRVGTEAFF. Here the CDR3 DNA reads TGTGCCAGCAGCCCAGGGGGTGGCGGCAGGGTGGGCACTGAAGCTTTCTTT.

The chain has TRBV24-1 and TRBJ2-7; 7 bases align to TRBD2. Germline lookup yields CDR1 KGHDR and CDR2 SFDVKD. The CDR3 is 14 residues long. V shed 5 bases, J shed 3 bases, and the junction held 6 bases outside the gene matches. CDR3 residues: CATSAGGPFYEQYF. In DNA, the CDR3 is TGTGCCACCAGTGCGGGGGGACCATTCTACGAGCAGTACTTC.

This sequence joins TRBV12-3 or TRBV12-4 and TRBJ2-7; D is uncertain. There are 12 residues in the CDR3. V was trimmed by 5 bases and J by 3 bases, leaving 8 bases between them. This chain's CDR3 is CASSASLYEQYF. CDR3 DNA sequence: TGTGCCAGCAGTGCGTCCCTCTACGAGCAGTACTTC.

The chain is built from TRBV5-1 and TRBJ1-2; D not resolved. V lost 3 bases and J 0 bases, leaving 6 bases between the germline ends. Germline CDR1 SGHRS, CDR2 YFSETQ. The CDR3 contains 13 residues. CDR3 sequence: CASSSTANYGYTF. The CDR3 DNA reads as TGCGCCAGCAGCTCGACTGCTAACTATGGCTACACCTTC.

V usage is TRBV9 and J usage is TRBJ2-1, with D possibly matching TRBD1 (5 bases). Trimming took 0 bases from V and 2 from J, leaving 6 bases between them. This CDR3 is 14 amino acids long. The V gene's germline CDR1 is SGDLS and CDR2 YYNGEE. CDR3 sequence: CASSVDRTYNEQFF. The CDR3 DNA reads TGTGCCAGCAGCGTAGACAGGACCTACAATGAGCAGTTCTTC.

The gene calls are TRBV9 and TRBJ2-1, with a tentative D call TRBD2 (6 bases). V dropped 4 bases and J dropped 6 bases, with 14 bases sitting between them. Germline V CDR1 and CDR2: SGDLS, YYNGEE. This CDR3 region has 14 residues. CDR3 in DNA: TGTGCCAGCAGCCCCGGAGGGCGGCCCAATGAGCAGTTCTTC. It translates to CASSPGGRPNEQFF.